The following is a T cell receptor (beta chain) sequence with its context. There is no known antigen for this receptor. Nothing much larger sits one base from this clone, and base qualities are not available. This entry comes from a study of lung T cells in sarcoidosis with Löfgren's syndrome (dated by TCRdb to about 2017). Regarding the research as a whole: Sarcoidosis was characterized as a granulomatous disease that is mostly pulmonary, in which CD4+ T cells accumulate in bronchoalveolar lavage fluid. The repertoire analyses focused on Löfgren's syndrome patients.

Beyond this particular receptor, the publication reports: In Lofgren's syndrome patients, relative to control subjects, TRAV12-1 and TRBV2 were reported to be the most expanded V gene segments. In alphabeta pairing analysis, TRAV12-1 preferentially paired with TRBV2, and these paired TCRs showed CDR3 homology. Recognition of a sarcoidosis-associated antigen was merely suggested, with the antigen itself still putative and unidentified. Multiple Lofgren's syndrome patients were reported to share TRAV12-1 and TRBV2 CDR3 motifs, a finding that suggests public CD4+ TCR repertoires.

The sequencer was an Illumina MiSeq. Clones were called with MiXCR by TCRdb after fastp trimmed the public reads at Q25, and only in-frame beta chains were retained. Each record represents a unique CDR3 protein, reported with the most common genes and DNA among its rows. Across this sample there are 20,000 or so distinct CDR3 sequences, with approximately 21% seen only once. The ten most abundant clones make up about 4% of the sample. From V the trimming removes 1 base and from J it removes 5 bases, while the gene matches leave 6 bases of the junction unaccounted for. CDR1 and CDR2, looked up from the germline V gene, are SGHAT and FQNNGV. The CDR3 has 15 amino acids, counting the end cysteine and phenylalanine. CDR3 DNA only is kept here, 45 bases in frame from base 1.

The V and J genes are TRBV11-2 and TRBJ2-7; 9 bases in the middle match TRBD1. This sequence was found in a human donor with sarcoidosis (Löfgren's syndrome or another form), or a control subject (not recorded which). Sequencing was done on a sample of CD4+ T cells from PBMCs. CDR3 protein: CASSLGGDRAHEQYF. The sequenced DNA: TGTGCCAGCAGCTTAGGGGGGGACAGGGCCCACGAGCAGTACTTC.